This TCR beta chain emerged from a study of blood T cell repertoires in COVID-19. The protocol was immunoSEQ multiplex PCR, while the TCRdb copy is restricted to in-frame clones and leaves out a portion. The sample consists of 250,000 or so clones, more than 75% of them appearing once. The CDR3 totals 13 residues. V was cut by 7 bases and J by 4 bases, with 10 bases left in between. Germline-derived CDR1 and CDR2 are MNHNY and SVGAGI (reference sequence). This sequence was found in a woman in her forties or fifties who had been exposed to COVID-19. The rearrangement links TRBV6-6 to TRBJ1-4; D gene unclear. Input material: PBMCs or T cells enriched from blood (not recorded which). The CDR3 sequence: CASTPRGNEKLFF. The CDR3 coding sequence is TGTGCCAGCACCCCCCGAGGTAATGAAAAACTGTTTTTT.